This passage covers 2 T cell receptor beta chains from one sample sequenced in a study of CD8 T cells in Susac syndrome. Reverse transcription of roughly 0.5 to 1 ug RNA used random hexamers. Via MiXCR, TCRdb re-called the immunoSEQ multiplex PCR reads, giving one row per CDR3 protein. Found here are around 130,000 distinct CDR3 sequences, around 94% of them singletons; the top ten hold less than 0.3%. The sequencing input was CD8+ T cells from PBMCs. Receptors were obtained from a human donor with Susac syndrome.

The chain is built from TRBV12-3 or TRBV12-4 and TRBJ1-5; possible D gene TRBD1, 5 bases. The V end lost 5 bases, the J end lost 4 bases, and 12 bases lay between the germline ends. The CDR3 spans 14 residues. The DNA of the CDR3 is TGTGCCAGCAGTGACGGGGGACGAAATCAGCCCCAGCATTTT. It encodes CASSDGGRNQPQHF.

The chain employs TRBV5-1 and TRBJ2-2; no reliable D call. The V gene lost 5 bases and the J gene lost 6 bases, with 14 bases spanning the gap. In germline, CDR1 is SGHRS, CDR2 YFSETQ. The CDR3 totals 14 residues. The CDR3 bases are TGCGCCAGCAGTTCTGACGCTACCCCCGGGGAGCTGTTTTTT. Its protein product is CASSSDATPGELFF.